A single sample gave rise to the 5 T cell receptor beta chains below, sequenced in a study of blood T cell repertoires in COVID-19. Some clones are missing from TCRdb's copy, which holds only in-frame ones; the method was immunoSEQ multiplex PCR. The sample consists of 200,000 or so clones, roughly 90% of them appearing once. Sequenced: peripheral blood. The source of these receptors is an older woman with acute or convalescent COVID-19.

This clone was counted a single time. J is TRBJ1-3 and V is TRBV29-1; 8 positions agree with TRBD1. Germline lookup yields CDR1 SQVTM and CDR2 ANQGSEA. The trim removed 4 bases at V and 7 bases at J, leaving 3 bases unmatched. The CDR3 totals 12 residues. CDR3 loop: CSVVGDRNTIYF. Here the CDR3 DNA reads TGCAGCGTTGTGGGGGACAGGAACACCATATATTTT.

The rearrangement joins TRBV6-5 to TRBJ1-1; maybe TRBD1 (6 bases). V lost 6 bases, J lost 11 bases, and 16 bases lay in between. The CDR3 runs to 12 residues. CDR1 is MNHEY and CDR2 is SVGAGI in the germline V gene. The CDR3 protein is CASSDFTGMAFF. The CDR3 bases are TGTGCCAGCAGCGACTTCACAGGGATGGCTTTCTTT.

The chain combines TRBV6-5 with TRBJ2-3, with TRBD1 as a possible D gene (6 bases). Per the germline V gene, CDR1 is MNHEY and CDR2 is SVGAGI. Trimming stripped 5 bases from V and 0 bases from J, with 12 bases between. The CDR3 extends over 15 amino acids. The chain's CDR3 is CASSPYRGSTDTQYF. The CDR3 bases are TGTGCCAGCAGTCCATATAGGGGGAGCACAGATACGCAGTATTTT.

This chain links TRBV7-2 with TRBJ2-2; TRBD2 might be the D (5 bases). Germline V gives CDR1 SGHTA, CDR2 FQGNSA. Trimming cost V 4 bases and J 3 bases, with 12 bases left between them. The CDR3 has 15 amino acids. CDR3 residues: CASSSEGRYTGELFF. CDR3 DNA sequence: TGTGCCAGCAGCTCCGAGGGCAGGTACACCGGGGAGCTGTTTTTT. Complete variable domain (other parts from reference TRBV7-2 and TRBJ2-2): GAGVSQSPSNKVTEKGKDVELRCDPISGHTALYWYRQSLGQGLEFLIYFQGNSAPDKSGLPSDRFSAERTGGSVSTLTIQRTQQEDSAVYLCASSSEGRYTGELFFGEGSRLTVL.

There are a few counts of this clone. This chain links TRBV7-9 with TRBJ2-1; TRBD1 agrees at 10 bases. With V trimmed by 0 bases and J by 2 bases, 4 bases remained unmatched. Germline-derived CDR1 and CDR2 are SEHNR and FQNEAQ (reference sequence). This CDR3 comprises 17 residues. For the CDR3, the DNA is TGTGCCAGCAGCTTAGCCGCGGGACAGGGGCCCTACAATGAGCAGTTCTTC. This sequence encodes CASSLAAGQGPYNEQFF.